These 2 T cell receptor beta chains originate from one sample sequenced in a study of T-cell memory formation after mild COVID-19. MiXCR, applied by TCRdb to the 5' RACE reads, yields one record per CDR3 protein. The sample yields about 560,000 distinct CDR3 sequences, less than 25% seen once. The sequencing sample was made of PBMCs or a T cell subset sorted from them (not recorded which). The receptors were sampled from an adult woman who had mild COVID-19 (a few samples of this study predate the infection). Cell type and time point are not known.

V gene TRBV12-3 or TRBV12-4 combines with J gene TRBJ2-5; 10 nucleotides agree with TRBD2. CDR3 size: 16 residues. Germline trimming cut 11 bases from V and 2 bases from J; bases unmatched to any gene: 14. The DNA of the CDR3 is TGTGCCTCAATGACGAATAGCGGGGGGCAACAAGAGACCCAGTACTTC. This encodes CASMTNSGGQQETQYF.

This clonotype was picked up one time. The chain couples TRBV25-1 to TRBJ2-7; D may match TRBD1 or TRBD2 (6 bases each). Germline assignment: CDR1 MGHDK and CDR2 SYGVNS. This CDR3 has 13 amino acids. V gave up 6 bases and J gave up 6 bases, with 15 bases separating them. The CDR3: CASRGRRGAEQYF. The DNA for the CDR3 is TGTGCCAGCAGAGGACGGAGGGGGGCCGAGCAGTACTTC.